This T cell receptor beta chain was profiled in a study of shared clonotypes between healthy human individuals. The germline V gene encodes CDR1 SEHNR and CDR2 FQNEAQ (reference sequence). The CDR3 sequence is 14 residues long. Trimming cost V 2 bases and J 3 bases, with 7 bases left between them. Each cell subset's genomic DNA was divided evenly among several immunoSEQ plates. Original methodology: Because ImmunoSEQ provided only junction sequences with no quality scores, the filtering differed. The method was immunoSEQ multiplex PCR; TCRdb's version includes in-frame clones alone and lacks a portion of them. The V and J calls and clone size were taken over from that table, and D and trimming were inferred from the DNA. This table holds roughly 2.2 million clones, roughly 92% found once.

The V call is TRBV7-9, the J call TRBJ2-2; the D is unclear. Sequenced material: naive CD4+ T cells from PBMCs. The subset is: CD45RA+ positively selected. The TCR originated in a man aged 18 to 30 in good health. Some clones in this sample may be carry-over from other donors' samples. The CDR3 DNA reads as TGTGCCAGCAGCTTAACTATGGACACCGGGGAGCTGTTTTTT. Protein product: CASSLTMDTGELFF. The whole variable domain, remainder taken from reference TRBV7-9 and TRBJ2-2, is DTGVSQNPRHKITKRGQNVTFRCDPISEHNRLYWYRQTLGQGPEFLTYFQNEAQLEKSRLLSDRFSAERPKGSFSTLEIQRTEQGDSAMYLCASSLTMDTGELFFGEGSRLTVL.